This T cell receptor beta chain was sequenced for a study of spatial heterogeneity in lung cancer. Notes on the study in general: In blood, ubiquitous expanded tumor TCRs appeared more at resection than follow-up.

Each TCR cDNA molecule carried a unique molecular identifier. TCRdb processed the 5' RACE reads anew with MiXCR; each CDR3 protein has one entry. In the table there are 20,000 to 25,000 distinct CDR3 sequences, 4.6% of which are singletons. This clonotype was detected many times. As yet, its antigen is unknown. Indicated time point: sample taken at primary tumor resection. The study sequenced unsorted whole RNA from tumor, nontumor lung or frozen PBMC. Trimming stripped 2 bases from V and 3 bases from J, with 10 bases between. This CDR3 spans 15 amino acids. Germline assignment: CDR1 SGHTA and CDR2 FQGNSA.

Here the sequenced sample was PBMCs, taken at surgery. J is TRBJ1-4 and V is TRBV7-2, with D possibly matching TRBD1 (5 bases). This TCR derives from a male donor with early-stage non-small cell lung cancer. This CDR3 reads CASSLLGVANEKLFF. CDR3 in DNA: TGTGCCAGCAGCTTACTAGGGGTCGCTAATGAAAAACTGTTTTTT.